Presented here are 18 T cell receptor beta chains from one specimen sequenced in a study of T-cell reconstitution after alpha-beta-depleted transplantation in children. Unique molecular identifiers were incorporated during preparation of the TCRbeta library. Using its own MiXCR run on the PCR reads, TCRdb lists one record per CDR3 protein. Of about a million distinct CDR3 sequences in the sample, roughly 29% were seen once. The input for sequencing was PBMCs, mostly from graft donor cells, taken 360 days after TCRalphabeta/CD19-depleted stem cell transplant. These receptors came from a boy under two years old who had a stem cell transplant for SCID, so the T cells may come from the graft donor.

This clonotype has a count of ten or more. The chain joins TRBV28 to TRBJ1-1; a weak D match, TRBD1 (5 bases). Germline CDR1 reads MDHEN; CDR2 reads SYDVKM. Deletions cut 8 bases from V and 10 bases from J, with 20 bases between. CDR3 length equals 13 residues. CDR3 DNA sequence: TGTGCCAGCGTTGGGGGAAGGCTTTCGGGAGCTTTCTTT. Its protein is CASVGGRLSGAFF.

The rearrangement joins TRBV27 to TRBJ1-2; weak D call: TRBD1 (6 bases). CDR3 length: 12 residues. Trimming removed 6 bases from V and 8 bases from J, with 13 bases in between. The germline V gene encodes CDR1 MNHEY and CDR2 SMNVEV (reference sequence). DNA for the CDR3: TGTGCCAGCAGGGACAGACCGGGCGGCTACACCTTC. The encoded protein is CASRDRPGGYTF.

This clonotype was detected only a few times. The gene calls are TRBV2 and TRBJ2-1; D is possibly TRBD1 (5 bases). The V end was cut by 5 bases, the J end by 2 bases, with 16 bases between. CDR3 length: 16 amino acids. Germline CDR1 and CDR2: SNHLY and FYNNEI. The CDR3 sequence: CASSWVETVTYNEQFF. In DNA, the CDR3 is TGTGCCAGCAGTTGGGTAGAGACAGTAACCTACAATGAGCAGTTCTTC.

Of note for this clonotype: The junction does not match germline at one end; this may be a read error. The rearrangement uses TRBV29-1 and TRBJ1-2, with D unresolved. Germline assignment: CDR1 SQVTM and CDR2 ANQGSEA. This CDR3 is built from 12 residues. In DNA, the CDR3 is TGCAGTGCCAGAGACCCTAAATATGGCTACACCTTC. Translating gives CSARDPKYGYTF.

This chain joins TRBV12-3 or TRBV12-4 and TRBJ2-2, with a weak D call TRBD2 (5 bases). The V and J ends lost 2 bases and 1 base respectively, with 8 bases between them. CDR3 length equals 15 residues. The CDR3: CASSLQAGNTGELFF. CDR3 DNA: TGTGCCAGCAGTTTACAGGCGGGGAACACCGGGGAGCTGTTTTTT.

The chain is built from TRBV20-1 and TRBJ2-4; D may be TRBD2 (5 bases). The CDR3 contains 15 residues. The V gene's germline CDR1 is DFQATT and CDR2 SNEGSKA (reference sequence). The V gene lost 4 bases and the J gene lost 3 bases, with 16 bases spanning the gap. The CDR3 reads CSAKGARPNKNIQYF. In nucleotides, the CDR3 is TGCAGTGCTAAGGGAGCTAGGCCGAACAAAAACATTCAGTACTTC.

This clonotype occurred many times. This rearrangement joins TRBV12-3 or TRBV12-4 to TRBJ2-7, with D possibly being TRBD1 (5 bases). The CDR3 is 15 residues long. The V end was cut by 3 bases, the J end by 2 bases, with 14 bases between. The CDR3 bases are TGTGCCAGCAGTTTCGTGACAGCTACTCCCTACGAGCAGTACTTC. It is translated as CASSFVTATPYEQYF.

This clonotype came up once. The chain recombines TRBV20-1 with TRBJ2-7; the D gene is possibly TRBD2 (7 bases). Looked up from germline, CDR1 is DFQATT and CDR2 is SNEGSKA (reference sequence). The CDR3 runs 15 residues. V was pared by 1 base and J by 4 bases, with 17 bases between. CDR3 loop: CSARGAMGGLYEQYF. For the CDR3, the DNA is TGCAGTGCTAGAGGGGCGATGGGGGGGCTTTACGAGCAGTACTTC.

This clonotype was counted at least ten times. This chain joins TRBV2 and TRBJ1-1, with D maybe TRBD1 (5 bases). Germline-derived CDR1 and CDR2 are SNHLY and FYNNEI. Trimming pared 3 bases from V and 5 bases from J, leaving 16 bases between. This CDR3 is 15 amino acids long. This chain's CDR3 is CASSDRVDSVTEAFF. For the CDR3, the DNA is TGTGCCAGCAGTGACAGGGTGGATTCGGTAACTGAAGCTTTCTTT.

This clonotype showed up just a few times. V and J are TRBV20-1 and TRBJ2-3; D uncertain. Germline V CDR1 and CDR2: DFQATT, SNEGSKA (reference sequence). CDR3 length equals 11 residues. With 7 bases removed from V and 1 base from J, the gap between germline ends came to 6 bases. This chain's CDR3 is CSERGTDTQYF. CDR3 sequence (DNA): TGCAGTGAAAGGGGCACAGATACGCAGTATTTT.

This clonotype has just a few counts. The rearrangement joins TRBV9 to TRBJ2-2, with 7 nucleotides matching TRBD1. The CDR3 contains 15 residues. V lost 3 bases to trimming and J lost 0 bases; unmatched junction nucleotides: 2. Looked up from germline, CDR1 is SGDLS and CDR2 is YYNGEE. The CDR3 nucleotides are TGTGCCAGCAGCGAGGGACAGTCGAACACCGGGGAGCTGTTTTTT. It is translated as CASSEGQSNTGELFF.

This clonotype came up once. This chain links TRBV10-3 with TRBJ2-7; D is undetermined. Trimming cost V 0 bases and J 7 bases, with 19 bases left between them. The CDR3 is 16 residues long. Germline V gene data show CDR1 as ENHRY and CDR2 as SYGVKD. In DNA form, the CDR3 reads TGTGCCATCAGTGAGTCGAAAGGGCGTCAACCCAGGGAGCAGTACTTC. As protein: CAISESKGRQPREQYF.

This chain connects TRBV3-1 to TRBJ2-1, with 7 nucleotides matching TRBD2. CDR1 is LGHDT and CDR2 is YNNKEL in the germline V gene (reference sequence). Germline trimming cut 4 bases from V and 0 bases from J; bases unmatched to any gene: 6. CDR3 length: 16 amino acids. DNA for the CDR3: TGTGCCAGCAGCCTCAAAGGGGAGGGCTCCTACAATGAGCAGTTCTTC. Translated, it gives CASSLKGEGSYNEQFF.

This clonotype appeared many times. This chain connects TRBV24-1 to TRBJ1-5; D may be TRBD1 (6 bases). V was shortened by 7 bases and J by 0 bases, with 12 bases between the two germline ends. Per germline, CDR1 KGHDR and CDR2 SFDVKD. CDR3 size: 15 residues. The CDR3 DNA is TGTGCCACCAGCCCGGGACATAATAGCAATCAGCCCCAGCATTTT. This encodes CATSPGHNSNQPQHF.

About this clonotype itself: The junction and the germline gene differ at one end; a read error may be behind it. This rearrangement joins TRBV4-3 to TRBJ1-2; D may be TRBD1 (5 bases). Looked up from germline, CDR1 is LGHNA and CDR2 is YSLEER. This CDR3 is 14 amino acids long. For the CDR3, the DNA is TGCGCCAGCACCCAAGATAGGGGTTTGGATGGCTACACCTTC. It encodes CASTQDRGLDGYTF.

This clonotype was seen a handful of times. This chain connects TRBV3-1 to TRBJ2-7; 9 positions match TRBD2. The CDR3 contains 14 residues. Germline V CDR1 and CDR2: LGHDT, YNNKEL (reference sequence). J was trimmed by 6 bases and V by 4 bases; bases with no gene match: 7. CDR3 region: CASSRFLAGSEQYF. CDR3 nucleotide sequence: TGTGCCAGCAGCCGGTTTCTAGCGGGGAGCGAGCAGTACTTC.

This clonotype came up a few times. V and J are TRBV7-9 and TRBJ1-3; D gene uncertain. Germline loops: CDR1 SEHNR, CDR2 FQNEAQ (reference sequence). The CDR3 has 15 amino acids. Trimming left V 1 base short and J 0 bases short, with 7 bases between. In nucleotides, the CDR3 is TGTGCCAGCAGCTTAGTTGAGGGCTCTGGAAACACCATATATTTT. Its protein is CASSLVEGSGNTIYF.

V gene TRBV12-3 or TRBV12-4 combines with J gene TRBJ2-3; 11 nucleotides agree with TRBD1. This CDR3 is 16 amino acids long. V dropped 3 bases and J dropped 6; count of bases not matched to a gene: 8. This CDR3 is CASSLTGQGAADTQYF. The CDR3 DNA is TGTGCCAGCAGTTTGACTGGACAGGGGGCGGCGGATACGCAGTATTTT.